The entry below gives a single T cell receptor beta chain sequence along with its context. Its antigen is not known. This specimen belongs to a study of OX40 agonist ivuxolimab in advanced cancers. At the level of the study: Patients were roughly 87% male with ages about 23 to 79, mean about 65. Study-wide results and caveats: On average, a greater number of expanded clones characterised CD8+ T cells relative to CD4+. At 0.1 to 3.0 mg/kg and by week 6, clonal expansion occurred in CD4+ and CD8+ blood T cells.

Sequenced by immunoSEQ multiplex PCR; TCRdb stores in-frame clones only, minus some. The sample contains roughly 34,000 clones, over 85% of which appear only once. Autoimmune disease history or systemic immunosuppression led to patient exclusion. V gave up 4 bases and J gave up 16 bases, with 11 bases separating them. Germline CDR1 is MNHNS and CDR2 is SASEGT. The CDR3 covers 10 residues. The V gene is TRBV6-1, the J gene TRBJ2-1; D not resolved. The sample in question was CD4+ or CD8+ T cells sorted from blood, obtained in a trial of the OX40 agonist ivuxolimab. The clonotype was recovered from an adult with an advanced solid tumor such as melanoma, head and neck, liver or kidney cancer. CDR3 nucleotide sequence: TGTGCCAGCAGTGCCTTGGTGGTATTCTTC. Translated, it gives CASSALVVFF.